This entry lists 21 T cell receptor beta chains sequenced from one sample in a study of blood T cell repertoires in COVID-19. Profiled with immunoSEQ multiplex PCR; TCRdb holds only in-frame clones, not every one. The sample includes under 80,000 clones, 79% seen only once; the top ten take over 30%. Sequencing input: peripheral blood. These receptors came from a human donor in a cohort sampled during active COVID-19.

This chain connects TRBV6-5 to TRBJ1-1; D possibly corresponds to TRBD1 (6 bases). The germline V gene has CDR1 MNHEY and CDR2 SVGAGI. The CDR3 has 11 amino acids. V shed 7 bases and J shed 6 bases, with 9 bases lying between them. CDR3 DNA sequence: TGTGCCAGCACCCACAGGGCTGAAGCTTTCTTT. Its protein is CASTHRAEAFF.

The gene calls are TRBV28 and TRBJ2-3; 10 positions agree with TRBD1. V lost 7 bases and J lost 1; bases outside the gene matches: 5. The CDR3 runs to 15 residues. Germline-derived CDR1 and CDR2 are MDHEN and SYDVKM. The CDR3 bases are TGTGCCAGCAACAGGGACAGGGGACGCACAGATACGCAGTATTTT. Protein product: CASNRDRGRTDTQYF. The full variable domain, rest sourced from reference TRBV28 and TRBJ2-3, is DVKVTQSSRYLVKRTGEKVFLECVQDMDHENMFWYRQDPGLGLRLIYFSYDVKMKEKGDIPEGYSVSREKKERFSLILESASTNQTSMYLCASNRDRGRTDTQYFGPGTRLTVL.

The chain has TRBV27 and TRBJ2-5; a possible D gene is TRBD2 (6 bases). Trimming took 9 bases from V and 4 from J, leaving 21 bases between them. Germline CDR1 is MNHEY and CDR2 is SMNVEV (reference sequence). This CDR3 contains 15 residues. The CDR3 DNA is TGTGCCAGTAAATACCAGACTAGTTGGGGAGAGACCCAGTACTTC. It specifies CASKYQTSWGETQYF.

The count of this clone is one. The gene calls are TRBV7-3 and TRBJ1-6; 9 bases match TRBD1. This CDR3 spans 14 amino acids. Germline CDR1 SGHTA, CDR2 FQGTGA. J lost 9 bases, V lost 2 bases, and 2 bases had no gene match. CDR3 in DNA: TGTGCCAGCAGCTTAGGACAGGGGATTTCACCCCTCCACTTT. This translates into CASSLGQGISPLHF.

The genes are TRBV10-3 and TRBJ2-3; 7 positions agree with TRBD2. Germline V lookup: CDR1 ENHRY, CDR2 SYGVKD. The CDR3 has 14 amino acids. Losses at the gene ends were 5 bases for V and 7 bases for J; bases not matched to a gene: 9. CDR3 DNA sequence: TGTGCCATCAGTATCGGGGCGGGAGCAAATACGCAGTATTTT. This translates into CAISIGAGANTQYF.

The chain employs TRBV27 and TRBJ1-6; possible D gene TRBD1, 6 bases. Trimming cost V 1 base and J 3 bases, with 10 bases left between them. The CDR3 has 16 residues. CDR1 and CDR2 from the germline V gene are MNHEY and SMNVEV (reference sequence). Here the CDR3 DNA reads TGTGCCAGCAGTTTATGGGCAGGGGACTATAATTCACCCCTCCACTTT. It yields the protein CASSLWAGDYNSPLHF.

The gene calls are TRBV3-1 (or the pseudogene TRBV3-2) and TRBJ2-1, with D possibly TRBD2 on 6 matching bases. V was clipped by 4 bases and J by 0 bases, with 13 bases between them. The CDR3 is 16 amino acids. Germline V gives CDR1 LGHDT, CDR2 YNNKEL (reference sequence). CDR3 DNA: TGTGCCAGCAGCCGGGGTAGCGGTAGCTCCTACAATGAGCAGTTCTTC. Its protein product is CASSRGSGSSYNEQFF.

This sequence joins TRBV23-1 and TRBJ2-5; 10 bases fit TRBD1. TRBV23-1 is classed as an ORF, of uncertain function. The length of the CDR3 is 16 residues. Trimming took 2 bases from V and 4 from J; bases not matched to a gene: 7. CDR3 sequence (DNA): TGCGCCAGCAGTCAAAGCGGGACAGGGGAAGGAGAGACCCAGTACTTC. It translates to CASSQSGTGEGETQYF.

The chain recombines TRBV19 with TRBJ2-7; TRBD2 might be the D (5 bases). Per germline, CDR1 LNHDA and CDR2 SQIVND (reference sequence). V was trimmed by 3 bases and J by 5 bases, leaving 14 bases between them. This CDR3 spans 14 amino acids. CDR3 protein: CASSIGVFAHEQYF. As DNA, the CDR3 is TGTGCCAGTAGTATCGGGGTCTTTGCCCACGAGCAGTACTTC.

The chain carries TRBV18 and TRBJ2-6; 7 bases line up with TRBD1. Germline assignment: CDR1 KGHSH and CDR2 LQKENI. The CDR3 runs 17 residues. V lost 8 bases to trimming and J lost 0 bases; unmatched junction nucleotides: 10. The CDR3 region is CASALRAGGSGANVLTF. CDR3 sequence (DNA): TGTGCCAGCGCACTTCGGGCAGGGGGCTCTGGGGCCAACGTCCTGACTTTC.

V is TRBV19 and J is TRBJ1-2, with 7 bases aligning to TRBD1. CDR3 length: 15 residues. Germline V gene data show CDR1 as LNHDA and CDR2 as SQIVND (reference sequence). Trimming removed 4 bases from V and 2 bases from J; junction bases left unmatched: 7. This CDR3 reads CASSRQTGANYGYTF. In DNA, the CDR3 is TGTGCCAGTAGTAGGCAAACAGGGGCAAACTATGGCTACACCTTC.

The CDR3 region has the DNA TGTGCCACCAGTGCTAGCGGGGGGAACAATGAGCAGTTCTTC. Encoded protein: CATSASGGNNEQFF. V usage is TRBV24-1 and J usage is TRBJ2-1; 11 bases line up with TRBD2. This CDR3 region has 14 residues. Losses at the gene ends were 5 bases for V and 5 bases for J; bases not matched to a gene: 1. Germline CDR1 and CDR2: KGHDR and SFDVKD.

The chain uses TRBV5-1 and TRBJ2-3, with 10 nucleotides matching TRBD2. V lost 0 bases, J lost 3 bases, and 7 bases stayed unmatched. The CDR3 runs to 17 residues. Germline V lookup: CDR1 SGHRS, CDR2 YFSETQ. This CDR3 reads CASSLAGGAGGTDTQYF. The CDR3 DNA is TGCGCCAGCAGCTTGGCCGGGGGAGCGGGAGGGACAGATACGCAGTATTTT.

The chain joins TRBV7-2 to TRBJ1-2; TRBD1 matches 7 bases. In germline, CDR1 is SGHTA, CDR2 FQGNSA. There are 14 residues in the CDR3. V dropped 0 bases and J dropped 3; count of bases not matched to a gene: 1. The CDR3 loop is CASSLAGQDYGYTF. The DNA of the CDR3 is TGTGCCAGCAGCTTAGCCGGACAGGACTATGGCTACACCTTC.

The V gene is TRBV18, the J gene TRBJ1-5; weak D call: TRBD1 (5 bases). Looked up from germline, CDR1 is KGHSH and CDR2 is LQKENI. Trimming cost V 3 bases and J 7 bases, with 13 bases left between them. This CDR3 spans 14 amino acids. The CDR3 spells CASSPLGVGQPQHF. In DNA, the CDR3 is TGTGCCAGCTCACCTTTAGGGGTGGGGCAGCCCCAGCATTTT.

This chain links TRBV11-3 with TRBJ1-1; D gene ambiguous. Germline V gene lookup returns CDR1 SGHNT and CDR2 YENEEA. Trimming cost V 4 bases and J 5 bases, with 20 bases left between them. The CDR3 contains 16 residues. CDR3 sequence reads: CASSSRGEGGSTEAFF. The CDR3 nucleotides read TGTGCCAGCAGCTCTCGAGGTGAGGGCGGTTCTACTGAAGCTTTCTTT.

The chain joins TRBV13 to TRBJ1-1; D perhaps matches TRBD1 (5 bases). V was clipped by 2 bases and J by 1 base, with 5 bases between them. The CDR3 length is 13 residues. CDR1 and CDR2 from the germline V gene are PRHDT and FYEKMQ (reference sequence). For the CDR3, the DNA is TGTGCCAGCAGCTTAAGGGGGAACACTGAAGCTTTCTTT. It codes for CASSLRGNTEAFF.

The rearrangement uses TRBV15 and TRBJ2-7; 8 bases fit TRBD1. Trimming at V came to 3 bases and at J to 3 bases, leaving 7 bases not matched to a gene. CDR1 is LNHNV and CDR2 is YYDKDF in the germline V gene (reference sequence). The CDR3 covers 15 residues. CDR3 region: CATSRTRDRFYEQYF. The CDR3 bases are TGTGCCACCAGCAGGACCAGGGACAGGTTCTACGAGCAGTACTTC.

In nucleotides, the CDR3 is TGTGCCAGCAGTTCCCTAGCGGGACCCTTCCAAGAGACCCAGTACTTC. Protein: CASSSLAGPFQETQYF. The chain recombines TRBV27 with TRBJ2-5; 9 positions match TRBD2. Germline V gene sequence: CDR1 MNHEY, CDR2 SMNVEV (reference sequence). This CDR3 is 16 amino acids long. The ends lost 4 bases at V and 1 base at J; junction bases unmatched: 7.

Here the CDR3 reads CASTITGGGNQPQHF. In nucleotides, the CDR3 is TGTGCCAGCACTATAACAGGGGGCGGGAATCAGCCCCAGCATTTT. This chain connects TRBV6-6 to TRBJ1-5; 9 nucleotides line up with TRBD1. V was clipped by 7 bases and J by 4 bases; unmatched bases: 8. The CDR3 spans 15 residues. CDR1 and CDR2 from the germline V gene are MNHNY and SVGAGI (reference sequence).

The chain is built from TRBV3-1 (or the pseudogene TRBV3-2) and TRBJ2-1, with a tentative D call TRBD2 (6 bases). This CDR3 contains 12 residues. From germline, CDR1 is LGHDT and CDR2 YNNKEL (reference sequence). V gave up 7 bases and J gave up 13 bases, with 17 bases separating them. The DNA for the CDR3 is TGTGCCAGCACCGGGGACTTCGCTAACCAGTTCTTC. This codes for CASTGDFANQFF.